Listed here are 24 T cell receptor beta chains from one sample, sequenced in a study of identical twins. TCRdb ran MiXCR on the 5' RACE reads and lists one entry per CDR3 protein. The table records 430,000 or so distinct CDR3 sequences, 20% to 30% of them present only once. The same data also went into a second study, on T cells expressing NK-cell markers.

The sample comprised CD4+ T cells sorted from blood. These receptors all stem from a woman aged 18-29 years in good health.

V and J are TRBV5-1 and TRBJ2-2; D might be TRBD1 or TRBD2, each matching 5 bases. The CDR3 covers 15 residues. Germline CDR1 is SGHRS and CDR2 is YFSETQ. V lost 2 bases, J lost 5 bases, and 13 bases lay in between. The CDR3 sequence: CASSFWTEGTGELFF. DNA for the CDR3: TGCGCCAGCAGCTTCTGGACCGAGGGGACCGGGGAGCTGTTTTTT.

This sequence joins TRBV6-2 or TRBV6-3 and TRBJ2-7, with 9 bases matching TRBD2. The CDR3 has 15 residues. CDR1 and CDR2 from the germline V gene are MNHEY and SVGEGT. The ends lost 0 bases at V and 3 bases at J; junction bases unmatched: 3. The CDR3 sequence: CASSYSASGNYEQYF. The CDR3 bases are TGTGCCAGCAGTTACTCGGCTAGCGGGAACTACGAGCAGTACTTC.

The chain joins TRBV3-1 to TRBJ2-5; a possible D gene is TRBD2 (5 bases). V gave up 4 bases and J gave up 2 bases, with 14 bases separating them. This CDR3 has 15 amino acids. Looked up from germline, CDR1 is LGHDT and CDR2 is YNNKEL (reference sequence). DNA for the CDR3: TGTGCCAGCAGCCCCAGAGGGTCGGTACAAGAGACCCAGTACTTC. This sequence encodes CASSPRGSVQETQYF.

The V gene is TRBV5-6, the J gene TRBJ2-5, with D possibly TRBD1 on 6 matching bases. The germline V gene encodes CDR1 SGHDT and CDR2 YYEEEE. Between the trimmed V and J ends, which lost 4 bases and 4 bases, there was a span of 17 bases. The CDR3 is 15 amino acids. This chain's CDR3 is CASSLPLQGTETQYF. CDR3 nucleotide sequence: TGTGCCAGCAGCCTACCACTACAGGGAACAGAGACCCAGTACTTC.

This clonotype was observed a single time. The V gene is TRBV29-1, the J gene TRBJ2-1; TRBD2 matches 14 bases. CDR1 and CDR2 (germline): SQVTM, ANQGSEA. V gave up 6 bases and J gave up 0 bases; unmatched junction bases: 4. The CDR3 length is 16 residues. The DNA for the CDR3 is TGCAGCGTCGCCGGGACTAGCGGGGGCTCCTACAATGAGCAGTTCTTC. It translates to CSVAGTSGGSYNEQFF.

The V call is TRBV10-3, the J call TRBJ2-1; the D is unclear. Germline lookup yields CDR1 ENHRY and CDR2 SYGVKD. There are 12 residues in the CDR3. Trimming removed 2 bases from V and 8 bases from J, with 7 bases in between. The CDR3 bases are TGTGCCATCAGTGAGCAAGGTCATGAGCAGTTCTTC. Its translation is CAISEQGHEQFF.

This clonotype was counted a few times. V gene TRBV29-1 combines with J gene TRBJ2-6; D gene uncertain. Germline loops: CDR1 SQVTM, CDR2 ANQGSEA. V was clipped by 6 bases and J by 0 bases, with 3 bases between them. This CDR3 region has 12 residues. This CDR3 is CSVNSGANVLTF. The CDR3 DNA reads TGCAGCGTGAACTCTGGGGCCAACGTCCTGACTTTC.

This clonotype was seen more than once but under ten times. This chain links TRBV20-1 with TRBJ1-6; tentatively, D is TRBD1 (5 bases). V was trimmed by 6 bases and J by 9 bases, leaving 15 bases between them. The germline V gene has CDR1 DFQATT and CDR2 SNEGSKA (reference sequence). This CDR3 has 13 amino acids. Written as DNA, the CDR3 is TGCAGTGCATCCCGGGGCGAAAGTTCACCCCTCCACTTT. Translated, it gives CSASRGESSPLHF.

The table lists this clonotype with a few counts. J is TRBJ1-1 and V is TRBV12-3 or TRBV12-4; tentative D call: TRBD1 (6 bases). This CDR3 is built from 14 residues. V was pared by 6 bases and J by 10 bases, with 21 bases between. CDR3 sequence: CASRLGGGLEGAFF. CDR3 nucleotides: TGTGCCAGCAGGCTGGGAGGGGGGCTTGAGGGAGCTTTCTTT.

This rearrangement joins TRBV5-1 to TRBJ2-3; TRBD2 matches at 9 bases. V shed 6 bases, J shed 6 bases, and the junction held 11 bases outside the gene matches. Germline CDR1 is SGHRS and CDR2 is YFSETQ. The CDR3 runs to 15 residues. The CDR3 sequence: CASTNLAGASDTQYF. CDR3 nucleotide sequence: TGCGCCAGCACAAACTTAGCGGGAGCTTCGGATACGCAGTATTTT.

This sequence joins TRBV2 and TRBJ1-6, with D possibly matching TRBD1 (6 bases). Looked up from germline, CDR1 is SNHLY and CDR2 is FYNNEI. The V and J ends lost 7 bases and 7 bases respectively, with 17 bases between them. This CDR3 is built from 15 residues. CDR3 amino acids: CASIPPGERNSPLHF. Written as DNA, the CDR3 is TGTGCCAGCATTCCCCCAGGGGAACGGAATTCACCCCTCCACTTT.

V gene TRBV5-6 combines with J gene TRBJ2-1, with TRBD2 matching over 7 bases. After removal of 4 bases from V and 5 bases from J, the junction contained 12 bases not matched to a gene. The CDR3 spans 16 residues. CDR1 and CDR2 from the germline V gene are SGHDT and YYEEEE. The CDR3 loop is CASSVQLALIDNEQFF. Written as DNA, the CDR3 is TGTGCCAGCAGCGTACAACTAGCGCTAATCGACAATGAGCAGTTCTTC.

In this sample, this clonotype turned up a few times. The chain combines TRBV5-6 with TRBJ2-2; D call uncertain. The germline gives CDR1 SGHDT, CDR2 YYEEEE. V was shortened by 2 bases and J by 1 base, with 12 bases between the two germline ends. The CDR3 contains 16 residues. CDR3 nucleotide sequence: TGTGCCAGCAGCTTCACGGGCAGCCTGAACACCGGGGAGCTGTTTTTT. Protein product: CASSFTGSLNTGELFF.

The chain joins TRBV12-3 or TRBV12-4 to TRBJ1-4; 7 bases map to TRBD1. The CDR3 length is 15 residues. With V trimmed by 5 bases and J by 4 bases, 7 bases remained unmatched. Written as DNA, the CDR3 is TGTGCCAGCAGTCCCTCCGGGACAGATAATGAAAAACTGTTTTTT. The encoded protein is CASSPSGTDNEKLFF.

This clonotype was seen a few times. The CDR3 spells CAISAGTGGAETQYF. CDR3 DNA: TGTGCCATCAGTGCCGGGACAGGGGGCGCAGAGACCCAGTACTTC. The chain uses TRBV10-3 and TRBJ2-5, with 12 bases that match TRBD1. Germline V CDR1 and CDR2: ENHRY, SYGVKD. The CDR3 is made up of 15 amino acids. Germline trimming cut 4 bases from V and 4 bases from J; bases unmatched to any gene: 4.

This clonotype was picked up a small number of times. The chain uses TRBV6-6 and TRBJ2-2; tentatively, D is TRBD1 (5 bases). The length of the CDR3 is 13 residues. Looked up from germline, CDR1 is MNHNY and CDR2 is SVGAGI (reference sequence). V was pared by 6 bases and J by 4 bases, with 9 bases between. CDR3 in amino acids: CASSRTTTGELFF. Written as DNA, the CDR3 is TGTGCCAGCAGCCGGACAACCACCGGGGAGCTGTTTTTT.

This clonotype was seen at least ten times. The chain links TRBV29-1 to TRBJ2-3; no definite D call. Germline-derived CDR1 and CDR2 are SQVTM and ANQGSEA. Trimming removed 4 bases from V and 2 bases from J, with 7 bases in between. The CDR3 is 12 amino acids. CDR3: CSVVPATDTQYF. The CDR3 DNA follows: TGCAGCGTTGTTCCAGCCACAGATACGCAGTATTTT.

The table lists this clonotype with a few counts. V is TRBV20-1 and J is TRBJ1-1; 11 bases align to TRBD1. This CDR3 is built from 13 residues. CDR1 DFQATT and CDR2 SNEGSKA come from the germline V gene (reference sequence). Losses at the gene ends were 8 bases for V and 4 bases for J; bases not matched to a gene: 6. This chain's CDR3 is CSTTGTGGTEAFF. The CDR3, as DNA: TGCAGTACGACCGGGACAGGGGGCACTGAAGCTTTCTTT.

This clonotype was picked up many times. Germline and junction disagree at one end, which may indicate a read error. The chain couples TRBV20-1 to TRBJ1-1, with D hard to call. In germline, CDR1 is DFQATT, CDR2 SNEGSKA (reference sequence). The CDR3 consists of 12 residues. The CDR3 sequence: CSAVYGPRFPDW. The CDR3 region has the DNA TGCAGTGCCGTGTACGGGCCACGATTTCCCGATTGG.

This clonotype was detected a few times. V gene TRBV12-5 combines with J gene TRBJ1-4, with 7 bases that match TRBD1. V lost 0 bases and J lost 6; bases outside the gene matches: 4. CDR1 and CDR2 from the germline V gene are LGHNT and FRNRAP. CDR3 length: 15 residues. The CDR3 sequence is CASGLVQGMDEKLFF. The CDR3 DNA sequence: TGTGCTAGTGGTTTGGTACAGGGGATGGATGAAAAACTGTTTTTT.

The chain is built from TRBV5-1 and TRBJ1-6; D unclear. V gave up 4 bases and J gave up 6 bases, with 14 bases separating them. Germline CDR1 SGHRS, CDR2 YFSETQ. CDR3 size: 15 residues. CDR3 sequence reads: CASSLGQVGNSPLHF. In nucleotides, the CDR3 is TGCGCCAGCAGCCTTGGGCAGGTCGGTAATTCACCCCTCCACTTT.

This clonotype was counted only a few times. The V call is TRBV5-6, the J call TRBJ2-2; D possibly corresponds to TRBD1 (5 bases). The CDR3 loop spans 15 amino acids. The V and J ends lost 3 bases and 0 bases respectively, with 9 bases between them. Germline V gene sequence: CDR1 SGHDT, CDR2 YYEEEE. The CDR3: CASSSGSPNTGELFF. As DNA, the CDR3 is TGTGCCAGCAGCTCAGGGTCGCCGAACACCGGGGAGCTGTTTTTT.

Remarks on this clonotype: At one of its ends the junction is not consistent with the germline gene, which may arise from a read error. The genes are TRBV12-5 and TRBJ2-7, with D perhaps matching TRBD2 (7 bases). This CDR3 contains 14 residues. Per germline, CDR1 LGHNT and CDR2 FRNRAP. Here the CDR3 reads CASGLGQSGGSIDF. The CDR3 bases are TGTGCTAGTGGATTGGGACAATCGGGCGGGAGTATAGACTTC.

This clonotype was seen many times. CDR3 in amino acids: CASSFAGDYNEQFF. CDR3 nucleotides: TGCGCCAGCAGCTTTGCGGGGGACTACAATGAGCAGTTCTTC. The chain is built from TRBV5-1 and TRBJ2-1, with TRBD2 matching 7 bases. The V and J ends lost 2 bases and 3 bases, in that order; junction bases with no gene match: 2. The CDR3 totals 14 residues. Germline loops: CDR1 SGHRS, CDR2 YFSETQ. The full variable domain, with the rest looked up from reference TRBV5-1 and TRBJ2-1, is KAGVTQTPRYLIKTRGQQVTLSCSPISGHRSVSWYQQTPGQGLQFLFEYFSETQRNKGNFPGRFSGRQFSNSRSEMNVSTLELGDSALYLCASSFAGDYNEQFFGPGTRLTVL.